Below, 22 T cell receptor beta chains from the same sample are listed, as sequenced in a study of CD8 T cells in ankylosing spondylitis. These receptors have no known antigen. TCRdb independently ran MiXCR on the 5' RACE reads; one entry per CDR3 protein. Here the sample spans around 450,000 distinct CDR3 sequences, roughly 26% being singletons. The study's findings and limits: In ankylosing spondylitis blood, a motif of seven to nine highly homologous TCR beta variants appeared characteristic.

Source material: blood, either unsorted or a sorted T cell fraction (not recorded which). The receptors here all came from a male donor with ankylosing spondylitis.

V usage is TRBV7-9 and J usage is TRBJ2-1; no reliable D call. Looked up from germline, CDR1 is SEHNR and CDR2 is FQNEAQ (reference sequence). The CDR3 extends over 15 amino acids. Trimming took off 2 bases at V and 2 bases at J, with 10 bases between the two ends. This CDR3 is CASSLYRRTYNEQFF. DNA for the CDR3: TGTGCCAGCAGCTTATATCGTCGAACCTACAATGAGCAGTTCTTC.

The V call is TRBV24-1, the J call TRBJ2-3; 8 positions agree with TRBD1. CDR1 and CDR2 (germline): KGHDR, SFDVKD. The CDR3 has 16 amino acids. V lost 4 bases, J lost 0 bases, and 5 bases stayed unmatched. CDR3 amino acids: CATSDTRQGSTDTQYF. As DNA, the CDR3 is TGTGCCACCAGTGACACACGACAGGGGAGCACAGATACGCAGTATTTT.

This clonotype came up many times. The chain joins TRBV20-1 to TRBJ2-7; TRBD2 aligns across 9 bases. CDR1 is DFQATT and CDR2 is SNEGSKA in the germline V gene (reference sequence). The CDR3 is 16 residues long. J gave up 0 bases and V 3 bases, and 9 bases lay outside the gene matches. The CDR3 loop is CSASKSAGGLSYEQYF. The CDR3 bases are TGCAGTGCTAGTAAGTCAGCGGGAGGCCTCTCCTACGAGCAGTACTTC.

CDR3 nucleotide sequence: TGCGCCAGCAGCTTGGCTTCTAGCGGGTCAGCCGGGGAGCTGTTTTTT. Amino acid sequence: CASSLASSGSAGELFF. The V and J genes are TRBV5-1 and TRBJ2-2; 8 nucleotides align to TRBD2. The V gene's germline CDR1 is SGHRS and CDR2 YFSETQ. The CDR3 is 16 amino acids. The trim removed 0 bases at V and 6 bases at J, leaving 7 bases unmatched.

This clonotype was detected ten times or more. V and J are TRBV5-1 and TRBJ1-6, with D perhaps TRBD1 (5 bases). Deletions cut 7 bases from V and 7 bases from J, with 18 bases between. Germline values: CDR1 SGHRS, CDR2 YFSETQ. The length of the CDR3 is 15 residues. Written as DNA, the CDR3 is TGCGCCAGCGCCCCGACCGGGGGAGCGAATTCACCCCTCCACTTT. Translated: CASAPTGGANSPLHF.

The chain couples TRBV5-1 to TRBJ2-5; 7 bases match TRBD1. The junction had 11 bases not matched to a gene; V was cut back by 7 bases and J by 5 bases. This CDR3 is 14 amino acids long. Germline-derived CDR1 and CDR2 are SGHRS and YFSETQ. The CDR3 DNA is TGCGCCAGCTACATCACAGGGGCGGAGGAGACCCAGTACTTC. The encoded protein is CASYITGAEETQYF.

This chain links TRBV11-2 with TRBJ2-1; possibly TRBD2 for D (5 bases). Trimming cost V 4 bases and J 10 bases, with 14 bases left between them. The CDR3 consists of 13 residues. Germline assignment: CDR1 SGHAT and CDR2 FQNNGV. The CDR3, as DNA: TGTGCCAGCAGCTCCCAACGAGGGAGCGAGCAGTTCTTC. Translating gives CASSSQRGSEQFF.

This clonotype was seen more than once but under ten times. The chain joins TRBV20-1 to TRBJ2-1; D is unclear. This CDR3 has 11 amino acids. Germline V CDR1 and CDR2: DFQATT, SNEGSKA (reference sequence). Trimming stripped 4 bases from V and 7 bases from J, with 8 bases between. The CDR3 bases are TGCAGTGCTAATTGGTTGAATGAGCAGTTCTTC. Translating gives CSANWLNEQFF.

The gene calls are TRBV5-1 and TRBJ2-1; 8 positions agree with TRBD2. V shed 3 bases, J shed 4 bases, and the junction held 6 bases outside the gene matches. The CDR3 extends over 15 amino acids. Germline CDR1 and CDR2: SGHRS and YFSETQ. As DNA, the CDR3 is TGCGCCAGCAGCTCAAGTAGCGGGGCGTACAATGAGCAGTTCTTC. This translates into CASSSSSGAYNEQFF.

The chain links TRBV20-1 to TRBJ1-1; 8 bases are shared with TRBD1. With V trimmed by 3 bases and J by 3 bases, 9 bases remained unmatched. CDR3 length: 15 residues. Germline CDR1 and CDR2: DFQATT and SNEGSKA (reference sequence). CDR3 bases: TGCAGTGCTAGGCCCCCGGACAGGGTATACACTGAAGCTTTCTTT. Protein: CSARPPDRVYTEAFF.

A single count supports this clonotype. The chain joins TRBV6-5 to TRBJ1-2; D is undetermined. The V gene's germline CDR1 is MNHEY and CDR2 SVGAGI. The CDR3 runs 15 residues. V gave up 0 bases and J gave up 4 bases, with 12 bases separating them. CDR3 sequence: CASSYSPAALYGYTF. DNA of the CDR3: TGTGCCAGCAGTTACTCGCCGGCAGCCCTCTATGGCTACACCTTC.

This rearrangement joins TRBV20-1 to TRBJ1-1, with unresolved D. This CDR3 has 15 residues. The V end was cut by 0 bases, the J end by 4 bases, with 15 bases between. Germline-derived CDR1 and CDR2 are DFQATT and SNEGSKA (reference sequence). The CDR3 loop is CSARDLQTGSTEAFF. CDR3 in DNA: TGCAGTGCTAGAGATCTCCAGACCGGGAGCACTGAAGCTTTCTTT.

The rearrangement uses TRBV20-1 and TRBJ1-6; D perhaps matches TRBD1 (6 bases). The CDR3 totals 15 residues. Germline V gene lookup returns CDR1 DFQATT and CDR2 SNEGSKA (reference sequence). V lost 0 bases to trimming and J lost 8 bases, with 14 bases between them. The CDR3 spells CSARDPQGSDSPLHF. CDR3 nucleotides: TGCAGTGCTAGAGACCCACAGGGTTCGGATTCACCCCTCCACTTT.

V is TRBV21-1 and J is TRBJ2-7; the table's D call TRBD2 went unverified against the DNA. TRBV21-1 is reported as a pseudogene. The CDR3 runs 14 residues. CDR3 protein: CASSKGGSADEQYV. The CDR3 DNA sequence: TGTGCCAGCAGCAAAGGGGGTAGCGCGGACGAGCAGTACGTC.

This clonotype occurred a few times. This clone may be a read error of a much larger clone one base away. The gene calls are TRBV12-3 or TRBV12-4 and TRBJ2-1, with D possibly TRBD1 on 6 matching bases. This CDR3 region has 13 residues. The germline V and J ends were trimmed by 6 bases and 4 bases, with 10 bases remaining between them. The CDR3 region has the DNA TGTGCCAGCAGCTTCGGACAGTACAATGAGCAGTTCTTC. Translation: CASSFGQYNEQFF.

This clonotype was counted ten times or more. The chain is built from TRBV2 and TRBJ2-3; D gene unclear. Germline V CDR1 and CDR2: SNHLY, FYNNEI. The CDR3 contains 14 residues. V was trimmed by 7 bases and J by 0 bases, leaving 11 bases between them. The CDR3 is CASTRTSSTDTQYF. CDR3 DNA: TGTGCCAGCACCCGGACCTCTAGCACAGATACGCAGTATTTT.

The chain is built from TRBV5-6 and TRBJ2-6; 9 bases fit TRBD1. Looked up from germline, CDR1 is SGHDT and CDR2 is YYEEEE. The CDR3 runs 18 residues. Trimming cost V 3 bases and J 1 base; bases outside gene matches: 8. Here the CDR3 reads CASSYGPGTGSGANVLTF. As DNA, the CDR3 is TGTGCCAGCAGCTACGGTCCCGGGACAGGGTCTGGGGCCAACGTCCTGACTTTC.

This clonotype was picked up a small number of times. This chain joins TRBV6-2 or TRBV6-3 and TRBJ2-7; TRBD2 matches 11 bases. This CDR3 region has 18 residues. The germline CDR1 and CDR2 sequences are MNHEY and SVGEGT. V shed 0 bases and J 4 bases; nucleotides not matched to a gene: 11. The chain's CDR3 is CASSYSIGLGLAEYEQYF. The CDR3 DNA sequence: TGTGCCAGCAGTTACTCGATAGGTCTGGGACTAGCGGAATACGAGCAGTACTTC.

The chain has TRBV20-1 and TRBJ2-3; D remains unclear. Germline V gene sequence: CDR1 DFQATT, CDR2 SNEGSKA (reference sequence). The CDR3 covers 15 residues. V lost 1 base to trimming and J lost 3 bases, with 14 bases between them. The CDR3 loop reads CSARAQGLVTDTQYF. Here the CDR3 DNA reads TGCAGTGCTAGAGCTCAAGGGCTAGTGACAGATACGCAGTATTTT.

The chain carries TRBV20-1 and TRBJ1-1; 9 nucleotides match TRBD1. After removal of 3 bases from V and 0 bases from J, the junction contained 5 bases not matched to a gene. Germline V gives CDR1 DFQATT, CDR2 SNEGSKA (reference sequence). The CDR3 length is 15 residues. CDR3 nucleotide sequence: TGCAGTGCTAGTCGGACAGGGGCCTTGAACACTGAAGCTTTCTTT. It translates to CSASRTGALNTEAFF.

In DNA form, the CDR3 reads TGCAGCGTTGAGAAATGGGATACGAACACTGAAGCTTTCTTT. It is translated as CSVEKWDTNTEAFF. The rearrangement links TRBV29-1 to TRBJ1-1; D is uncertain. The CDR3 loop spans 14 amino acids. V lost 3 bases and J lost 1, with 12 bases in between. CDR1 and CDR2 (germline): SQVTM, ANQGSEA.

This clonotype has a handful of counts. This chain uses TRBV5-1 with TRBJ2-1, with D possibly being TRBD2 (5 bases). CDR3 length equals 13 residues. Germline V gene sequence: CDR1 SGHRS, CDR2 YFSETQ. The V end was cut by 5 bases, the J end by 9 bases, with 15 bases between. CDR3 bases: TGCGCCAGCAGAGCGGTGGTGGGGATTGAGCAGTTCTTC. Translation gives CASRAVVGIEQFF.